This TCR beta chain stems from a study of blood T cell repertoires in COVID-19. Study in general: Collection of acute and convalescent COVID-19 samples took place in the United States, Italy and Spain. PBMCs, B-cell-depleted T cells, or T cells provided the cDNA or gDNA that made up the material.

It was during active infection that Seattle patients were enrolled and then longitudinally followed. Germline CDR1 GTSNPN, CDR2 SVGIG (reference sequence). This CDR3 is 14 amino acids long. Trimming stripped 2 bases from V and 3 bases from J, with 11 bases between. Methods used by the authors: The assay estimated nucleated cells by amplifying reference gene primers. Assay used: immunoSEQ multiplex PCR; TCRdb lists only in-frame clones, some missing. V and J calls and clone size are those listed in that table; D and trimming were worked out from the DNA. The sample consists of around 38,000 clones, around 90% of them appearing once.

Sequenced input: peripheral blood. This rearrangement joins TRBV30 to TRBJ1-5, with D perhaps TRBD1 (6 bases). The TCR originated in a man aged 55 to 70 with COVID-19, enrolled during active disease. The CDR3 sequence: CAWSMTGINQPQHF. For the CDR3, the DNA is TGTGCCTGGAGTATGACAGGAATCAATCAGCCCCAGCATTTT.